This T cell receptor beta chain derives from a study of long-term antiretroviral therapy in people with HIV. As for the study in general: Some samples came about a decade before the 2015 immediate-ART recommendation, and these were the earliest.

The CDR3 is 11 residues long. V dropped 2 bases and J dropped 8 bases, with 4 bases sitting between them. Per germline, CDR1 SGHTA and CDR2 FQGTGA. Version v3.0 of the immunoSEQ assay ran at survey level. Sequencing was directed toward 40,000-50,000 T-cell genomes in each sample. Profiled with immunoSEQ multiplex PCR; TCRdb holds only in-frame clones, not every one. The sample consists of roughly 24,000 clones, about 82% of them appearing once. With respect to this clone: Its antigen is still unknown.

Study-level results: CDR3 lengths in HIV samples spanned a narrower range than controls. For ART adherence, viral resistance and therapy changes, no data were available.

The sequence was collected from a middle-aged man with HIV. Material: unsorted PBMCs, obtained 1.6 years after starting antiretroviral therapy. V gene TRBV7-3 combines with J gene TRBJ2-1; D remains unclear. As DNA, the CDR3 is TGTGCCAGCAGCTTAGGAGATGAGCAGTTCTTC. It yields the protein CASSLGDEQFF.